This T cell receptor (beta chain) appears in the sequencing data of a study of blood T cell repertoires in COVID-19. Study-level information: COVID-19 samples, acute and convalescent, were from the United States, Italy and Spain. The analysed material was cDNA or gDNA that came from T cells, B-cell-depleted T cells, or PBMCs.

Germline V gives CDR1 MDHEN, CDR2 SYDVKM. Trimming left V 3 bases short and J 7 bases short, with 15 bases between. The CDR3 loop spans 15 amino acids. In the authors' workflow: Using reference gene primer amplification, nucleated cell counts were estimated. TCRdb's table, derived via immunoSEQ multiplex PCR, lists solely in-frame clones and lacks some. V, J and clone size are taken as reported in that table, and D and trimming were inferred from the DNA itself. The data contain about 300,000 clones, 86% of them singletons. This TCR was recovered from a woman aged 45-59 years with acute or convalescent COVID-19. The chain carries TRBV28 and TRBJ1-4; perhaps TRBD1 as D (6 bases). The sample was peripheral blood. CDR3 sequence reads: CASSFGSWGREKLFF. Here the CDR3 DNA reads TGTGCCAGCAGTTTCGGGTCTTGGGGGCGTGAAAAACTGTTTTTT. The entire variable domain, with the rest obtained from reference TRBV28 and TRBJ1-4, is as follows: DVKVTQSSRYLVKRTGEKVFLECVQDMDHENMFWYRQDPGLGLRLIYFSYDVKMKEKGDIPEGYSVSREKKERFSLILESASTNQTSMYLCASSFGSWGREKLFFGSGTQLSVL.